The rows below give T cell receptor beta chains drawn from one sample of a study of blood T cell repertoires in COVID-19. Using immunoSEQ multiplex PCR, the repertoire was profiled, and TCRdb retains in-frame clones only, with some absent. The sample contains about 92,000 clones, 72% of which appear only once. Sequenced sample: peripheral blood. The receptor set was obtained from an older woman in a cohort sampled during active or convalescent COVID-19. The CDR3 runs from the conserved cysteine through the conserved F or W. The D gene is left open where the match is weak. Some rows have no size entry. The others give once, few or many, or a class for an expanded clone.

v_call: TRBV6-2/TRBV6-3; clone_size: -; j_call: TRBJ2-2; d_call: TRBD2; cdr3_nt: TGTGCCAGCAGTTACCTAGCGGGGGCTAACACCGGGGAGCTGTTTTTT; cdr3_aa: CASSYLAGANTGELFF
v_call: TRBV6-5; clone_size: few; j_call: TRBJ2-3; d_call: TRBD2; cdr3_nt: TGTGCCAGCATTAGCGGGGGGGCGGATACGCAGTATTTT; cdr3_aa: CASISGGADTQYF
v_call: TRBV28; clone_size: -; j_call: TRBJ2-7; d_call: TRBD2; cdr3_nt: TGTGCCAGTACCCCCCCCCGGGGGGCCTACGAGCAGTACTTC; cdr3_aa: CASTPPRGAYEQYF
v_call: TRBV2; clone_size: -; j_call: TRBJ2-1; d_call: TRBD2; cdr3_nt: TGTGCCAGCAGTGGGGGCGGGGGGGGCTACAATGAGCAGTTCTTC; cdr3_aa: CASSGGGGGYNEQFF
v_call: TRBV4-1; clone_size: -; j_call: TRBJ2-3; d_call: TRBD1; cdr3_nt: TGCGCCAGCAGCCAACGGGACAGGGCGGACACAGATACGCAGTATTTT; cdr3_aa: CASSQRDRADTDTQYF
v_call: TRBV7-9; clone_size: -; j_call: TRBJ2-1; d_call: -; cdr3_nt: TGTGCCTGTCGGTCGAGCTCCTACAATGAGCAGTTCTTC; cdr3_aa: CACRSSSYNEQFF
v_call: TRBV6-5; clone_size: -; j_call: TRBJ1-5; d_call: -; cdr3_nt: TGTGCCAGCAGGTTTGCAGGGAGGGATCAGCCCCAGCATTTT; cdr3_aa: CASRFAGRDQPQHF
v_call: TRBV18; clone_size: -; j_call: TRBJ1-2; d_call: TRBD1; cdr3_nt: TGTGCCAGCTCACGCGACAGGGACTATGGCTACACCTTC; cdr3_aa: CASSRDRDYGYTF
v_call: TRBV19; clone_size: -; j_call: TRBJ2-4; d_call: TRBD1; cdr3_nt: TGTGCCAGTAGTCTGGCCAAACAGGGGTTATGGGACATTCAGTACTTC; cdr3_aa: CASSLAKQGLWDIQYF
v_call: TRBV2; clone_size: once; j_call: TRBJ2-1; d_call: TRBD2; cdr3_nt: TGTGCCAGCAGTCCTAGCGGGGGAACTCTCAATGAGCAGTTCTTC; cdr3_aa: CASSPSGGTLNEQFF
v_call: TRBV6-2/TRBV6-3; clone_size: -; j_call: TRBJ2-2; d_call: -; cdr3_nt: TGTGCCAGCAGTTCGGGGGCCGGGGAGCTGTTTTTT; cdr3_aa: CASSSGAGELFF
v_call: TRBV4-2; clone_size: once; j_call: TRBJ1-5; d_call: -; cdr3_nt: TGTGCCAGCAGCCAAGTCCAGGGCCCCAATCAGCCCCAGCATTTT; cdr3_aa: CASSQVQGPNQPQHF
v_call: TRBV10-3; clone_size: many; j_call: TRBJ2-7; d_call: TRBD1; cdr3_nt: TGTGCCATCAGTGAGTCCCTCGACAGGGCCGAGCAGTACTTC; cdr3_aa: CAISESLDRAEQYF
v_call: TRBV15; clone_size: -; j_call: TRBJ1-5; d_call: TRBD1; cdr3_nt: TGTGCCACCAGCAGAGACAGACCGGGACAGGGGCGCAATCAGCCCCAGCATTTT; cdr3_aa: CATSRDRPGQGRNQPQHF
v_call: TRBV29-1; clone_size: few; j_call: TRBJ2-5; d_call: TRBD1; cdr3_nt: TGCAGCGTTGAAGAGACAGGGGTGGAGACCCAGTACTTC; cdr3_aa: CSVEETGVETQYF
v_call: TRBV6-4; clone_size: -; j_call: TRBJ2-2; d_call: -; cdr3_nt: TGTGCCAGCAGTGACCTAACAGGGAAGGGCACCGGGGAGCTGTTTTTT; cdr3_aa: CASSDLTGKGTGELFF
v_call: TRBV12-3/TRBV12-4; clone_size: -; j_call: TRBJ1-4; d_call: -; cdr3_nt: TGTGCCAGCAGTTTACCAGGGAATGAAAAACTGTTTTTT; cdr3_aa: CASSLPGNEKLFF
v_call: TRBV14; clone_size: few; j_call: TRBJ1-1; d_call: TRBD1; cdr3_nt: TGTGCCAGCAGCCAGACCGGGACAGGTCTATGGTACATGAACACTGAAGCTTTCTTT; cdr3_aa: CASSQTGTGLWYMNTEAFF
v_call: TRBV29-1; clone_size: -; j_call: TRBJ1-2; d_call: -; cdr3_nt: TGCAGCGTTCATGGGGGGGGAAACTATGGCTACACCTTC; cdr3_aa: CSVHGGGNYGYTF
v_call: TRBV28; clone_size: few; j_call: TRBJ1-2; d_call: -; cdr3_nt: TGTGCCAGCAGTTTCGCGGGGTTCTATGGCTACACCTTC; cdr3_aa: CASSFAGFYGYTF
v_call: TRBV30; clone_size: few; j_call: TRBJ1-3; d_call: -; cdr3_nt: TGTGCCTGGAGGCAGGTCTCTGGAAACACCATATATTTT; cdr3_aa: CAWRQVSGNTIYF
v_call: TRBV19; clone_size: once; j_call: TRBJ2-7; d_call: TRBD1; cdr3_nt: TGTGCCAGTAGGTCCGGGACAGATCCCTCATCGCAGTACTTC; cdr3_aa: CASRSGTDPSSQYF
v_call: TRBV15; clone_size: -; j_call: TRBJ1-5; d_call: -; cdr3_nt: TGTGCCACCAGCAGAGTTCCGCCCACAGGGACTAGCAATCAGCCCCAGCATTTT; cdr3_aa: CATSRVPPTGTSNQPQHF